This entry concerns a single T cell receptor beta chain. Its antigen is unidentified. 5'RACE primed from the constant segment yielded TCR alpha and TCR beta cDNA libraries bearing sample barcodes and UMIs. TCRdb processed the 5' RACE reads anew with MiXCR; each CDR3 protein has one entry. The profile shows 400,000 to 500,000 distinct CDR3 sequences, roughly 24% of them singletons. This record belongs to a study of T-cell memory formation after mild COVID-19. Overall study results and limits: CD8+ contracting clones occupied EMRA, while CD4+ ones occupied mainly CM and EM. Some SARS-CoV-2-responding clones were already detected in memory before infection. CD4/CD8 balance held among clones contracting day 15 to 85, and later expanders leaned CD4+.

The V and J ends lost 4 bases and 7 bases, in that order; junction bases with no gene match: 12. Per germline, CDR1 MNHEY and CDR2 SVGAGI. This CDR3 contains 17 residues. This TCR was recovered from an adult woman who had mild COVID-19 (a few samples of this study predate the infection). Cell type and time point are not known. The sequencing sample was made of PBMCs or a T cell subset sorted from them (not recorded which). The chain recombines TRBV6-5 with TRBJ2-2; 10 positions match TRBD2. The chain's CDR3 is CASSLPLAGRLDGELFF. Here the CDR3 DNA reads TGTGCCAGCAGTTTACCACTAGCGGGGAGGTTGGACGGGGAGCTGTTTTTT.